The 24 T cell receptor beta chains below all came from one sample that was sequenced in a study of cytomegalovirus exposure and HLA in healthy donors (dated by TCRdb to 2016 to 2017). Receptors were amplified or captured by the immunoSEQ multiplex PCR assay. For the multiplex PCR, a mixture combining 60 forward primers for TCR Vbeta segments and 13 reverse primers for TCR Jbeta segments was used. Here the immuneACCESS table is served through TCRdb, limited to in-frame sequences with V and J called. Missing clones are a known gap in these copies; in checked studies unresolved V genes cover under half, and the rest lacks a known reason. This sample holds just over 95,000 clones; roughly three quarters were observed only once. The ten largest clones add up to 4.5% to 6% of the sample. The sequenced sample was PBMCs. These receptors came from a woman in her thirties or forties in good health and CMV-seronegative.

The chain employs TRBV7-6 and TRBJ2-5, with D hard to call. Germline CDR1 reads SGHVS; CDR2 reads FNYEAQ. The CDR3 is 14 amino acids. Trimming left V 5 bases short and J 5 bases short, with 15 bases between. As DNA, the CDR3 is TGTGCCAGCAGCCAGCCGTTTGGAGCGGAGACCCAGTACTTC. Translated, it gives CASSQPFGAETQYF.

The V call is TRBV5-1, the J call TRBJ2-1, with a tentative D call TRBD1 (6 bases). This CDR3 has 14 amino acids. V gave up 0 bases and J gave up 8 bases, with 12 bases separating them. Germline V gives CDR1 SGHRS, CDR2 YFSETQ. The chain's CDR3 is CASSLAARGDEQFF. The CDR3 bases are TGCGCCAGCAGCTTGGCCGCCAGGGGCGATGAGCAGTTCTTC. The full variable domain, its missing parts supplied by reference TRBV5-1 and TRBJ2-1, is KAGVTQTPRYLIKTRGQQVTLSCSPISGHRSVSWYQQTPGQGLQFLFEYFSETQRNKGNFPGRFSGRQFSNSRSEMNVSTLELGDSALYLCASSLAARGDEQFFGPGTRLTVL.

The J gene is TRBJ1-1, the V gene TRBV11-2; the D gene is possibly TRBD1 (5 bases). Trimming stripped 5 bases from V and 5 bases from J, with 12 bases between. CDR3 length: 13 residues. Germline CDR1 SGHAT, CDR2 FQNNGV. The CDR3 loop reads CASSQSGGTEAFF. The DNA of the CDR3 is TGTGCCAGCAGCCAGTCCGGGGGGACTGAAGCTTTCTTT.

This clone was counted a few times. The chain uses TRBV6-1 and TRBJ2-5; 8 bases match TRBD2. The assigned J gene may be wrong: the sequence end matches TRBJ2-7 better. Germline CDR1 reads MNHNS; CDR2 reads SASEGT. The CDR3 covers 14 residues. CDR3 amino acids: CASSDAGGPYEQYF. CDR3 bases: TGTGCCAGCAGTGATGCGGGGGGCCCCTACGAGCAGTACTTC.

The chain uses TRBV2 and TRBJ2-7; 12 bases fit TRBD2. V trimming: 4 bases; J trimming: 0 bases; junction bases outside the gene matches: 1. CDR3 length: 15 amino acids. Germline CDR1 SNHLY, CDR2 FYNNEI. CDR3 amino acids: CASSATSGGSYEQYF. CDR3 DNA: TGTGCCAGCAGTGCGACTAGCGGGGGCTCCTACGAGCAGTACTTC.

V usage is TRBV7-3 and J usage is TRBJ1-2; D may be TRBD1 (6 bases). The CDR3 runs 17 residues. CDR1 and CDR2 (germline): SGHTA, FQGTGA. Trimming removed 5 bases from V and 1 base from J, with 20 bases in between. The DNA of the CDR3 is TGTGCCAGCAGCCTTTCGGGACAACAACCGAGTAACTATGGCTACACCTTC. Amino acids: CASSLSGQQPSNYGYTF.

The chain uses TRBV7-3 and TRBJ1-1, with D perhaps TRBD1 (6 bases). CDR3 length: 15 residues. Germline CDR1 is SGHTA and CDR2 is FQGTGA. V gave up 2 bases and J gave up 4 bases, with 14 bases separating them. The CDR3 reads CASSLGEGGSTEAFF. The CDR3, as DNA: TGTGCCAGCAGCTTAGGGGAGGGGGGGAGCACTGAAGCTTTCTTT.

J is TRBJ2-7 and V is TRBV2; D might be TRBD2 (6 bases). Germline CDR1 is SNHLY and CDR2 is FYNNEI. This CDR3 has 13 residues. V was cut by 6 bases and J by 2 bases, with 11 bases left in between. CDR3 coding DNA: TGTGCCAGCAGACTAGCAGCTGCCTACGAGCAGTACTTC. It translates to CASRLAAAYEQYF.

The chain uses TRBV6-5 and TRBJ1-1; 9 nucleotides line up with TRBD1. V shed 2 bases, J shed 5 bases, and the junction held 3 bases outside the gene matches. This CDR3 spans 14 amino acids. Per the germline V gene, CDR1 is MNHEY and CDR2 is SVGAGI. CDR3 in DNA: TGTGCCAGCAGTTACGTACAGGGGGCTACTGAAGCTTTCTTT. Translated: CASSYVQGATEAFF.

This clone was detected only once. The rearrangement links TRBV9 to TRBJ1-2; possible D gene TRBD1, 6 bases. Germline CDR1 reads SGDLS; CDR2 reads YYNGEE. The CDR3 runs to 13 residues. Trimming left V 4 bases short and J 4 bases short, with 11 bases between. CDR3 sequence (DNA): TGTGCCAGCAGCCCTGACAGGCTCTATGGCTACACCTTC. It codes for CASSPDRLYGYTF.

The chain carries TRBV7-2 and TRBJ2-7, with 9 bases lining up with TRBD2. The CDR3 spans 13 residues. After removal of 5 bases from V and 5 bases from J, the junction contained 4 bases not matched to a gene. Germline lookup yields CDR1 SGHTA and CDR2 FQGNSA. CDR3 in DNA: TGTGCCAGCAGCGCGGGACTAGCCCACGAGCAGTACTTC. It translates to CASSAGLAHEQYF.

The rearrangement joins TRBV19 to TRBJ1-1; no clear D. There are 15 residues in the CDR3. Per germline, CDR1 LNHDA and CDR2 SQIVND (reference sequence). V was shortened by 3 bases and J by 2 bases, with 13 bases between the two germline ends. CDR3 coding DNA: TGTGCCAGTAGTATCCGGGGATCGGACAACACTGAAGCTTTCTTT. Encoded protein: CASSIRGSDNTEAFF.

The chain joins TRBV5-8 to TRBJ1-1, with TRBD1 as a possible D gene (5 bases). Trimming took off 3 bases at V and 11 bases at J, with 23 bases between the two ends. The CDR3 spans 15 residues. Germline assignment: CDR1 SGHTS and CDR2 YDEGEE. The CDR3 region has the DNA TGTGCCAGCAGCTCAGAGCAGGTCCCGGGGGATCGGGCTTTCTTT. This gives the protein CASSSEQVPGDRAFF.

This clone was detected a few times. For the CDR3, the DNA is TGTGCCAGCAGTGAAGCGCTTCGGGGGACGCAGTATTTT. It encodes CASSEALRGTQYF. The rearrangement links TRBV2 to TRBJ2-3; weak D call: TRBD2 (6 bases). CDR3 length equals 13 residues. The ends were cut back, 0 bases at V and 9 bases at J, with 10 bases in the middle. Germline V CDR1 and CDR2: SNHLY, FYNNEI.

On this clone itself: Germline and junction disagree at one end, which may indicate a read error. The gene calls are TRBV20-1 and TRBJ1-1; maybe TRBD1 (6 bases). Germline loops: CDR1 DFQATT, CDR2 SNEGSKA (reference sequence). The CDR3 is 11 amino acids. As DNA, the CDR3 is TGTAGCACCCCACAGGGTACTGAAGCTTTCTTT. This codes for CSTPQGTEAFF.

V is TRBV6-1 and J is TRBJ2-7; D possibly corresponds to TRBD2 (6 bases). V was pared by 2 bases and J by 3 bases, with 14 bases between. CDR1 is MNHNS and CDR2 is SASEGT in the germline V gene. The CDR3 is 15 amino acids. CDR3 coding DNA: TGTGCCAGCAGTGAACGCGGGACCGGTAACTACGAGCAGTACTTC. Protein: CASSERGTGNYEQYF.

This clone has more than one count but fewer than ten. This chain links TRBV7-6 with TRBJ2-7; D possibly corresponds to TRBD1 (6 bases). The V end was cut by 4 bases, the J end by 2 bases, with 15 bases between. The CDR3 has 15 amino acids. Germline values: CDR1 SGHVS, CDR2 FNYEAQ. Written as DNA, the CDR3 is TGTGCCAGCAGCTCCGGAACAGGGAACGCCTACGAGCAGTACTTC. Protein product: CASSSGTGNAYEQYF.

Only a few counts were recorded for this clone. The chain links TRBV5-4 to TRBJ2-1; 9 bases are shared with TRBD2. Trimming cost V 2 bases and J 4 bases; bases outside gene matches: 4. The germline V gene encodes CDR1 SGHNT and CDR2 YYREEE (reference sequence). CDR3 size: 15 residues. The CDR3 loop reads CASSFSSGTYNEQFF. The CDR3 nucleotides are TGTGCCAGCAGCTTCTCTAGCGGGACTTACAATGAGCAGTTCTTC. Looking up the rest from reference TRBV5-4 and TRBJ2-1 gives the full variable domain: ETGVTQSPTHLIKTRGQQVTLRCSSQSGHNTVSWYQQALGQGPQFIFQYYREEENGRGNFPPRFSGLQFPNYSSELNVNALELDDSALYLCASSFSSGTYNEQFFGPGTRLTVL.

The CDR3 coding sequence is TGTGCCAGTAAAACAGGGTGGGACTATGGCTACACCTTC. It specifies CASKTGWDYGYTF. The chain is built from TRBV19 and TRBJ1-2, with D possibly TRBD1 on 6 matching bases. The CDR3 covers 13 residues. Germline loops: CDR1 LNHDA, CDR2 SQIVND (reference sequence). Trimming left V 7 bases short and J 3 bases short, with 12 bases between.

This sequence joins TRBV9 and TRBJ2-1; possible D gene TRBD1, 6 bases. The CDR3 has 12 residues. The germline V and J ends were trimmed by 4 bases and 7 bases, with 9 bases remaining between them. Germline assignment: CDR1 SGDLS and CDR2 YYNGEE. In nucleotides, the CDR3 is TGTGCCAGCAGCCCTCAGGGGAATGAGCAGTTCTTC. Amino acids: CASSPQGNEQFF.

In this sample, this clone turned up once. The V and J genes are TRBV5-1 and TRBJ2-1; D possibly corresponds to TRBD2 (5 bases). Germline assignment: CDR1 SGHRS and CDR2 YFSETQ. This CDR3 is 15 amino acids long. The ends were cut back, 4 bases at V and 4 bases at J, with 15 bases in the middle. The CDR3 DNA reads TGCGCCAGCAGCCATACCTCGGACTCTTACAATGAGCAGTTCTTC. This sequence encodes CASSHTSDSYNEQFF.

The chain combines TRBV30 with TRBJ2-1; 10 positions agree with TRBD2. The ends lost 2 bases at V and 11 bases at J; junction bases unmatched: 6. This CDR3 has 13 residues. In germline, CDR1 is GTSNPN, CDR2 SVGIG (reference sequence). The CDR3 nucleotides are TGTGCCTGGAGTAAGAGCGGGGGGGCCCAGCAGTTCTTC. This encodes CAWSKSGGAQQFF.

The chain combines TRBV5-1 with TRBJ2-7, with TRBD1 matching over 7 bases. This CDR3 has 15 residues. In germline, CDR1 is SGHRS, CDR2 YFSETQ. With V trimmed by 0 bases and J by 0 bases, 3 bases remained unmatched. The CDR3 region has the DNA TGCGCCAGCAGCTTGGCCCAGGGGGTCTCCTACGAGCAGTACTTC. It specifies CASSLAQGVSYEQYF.

This clone was recorded only once. The chain couples TRBV6-4 to TRBJ2-2, with D possibly TRBD1 on 6 matching bases. Trimming stripped 5 bases from V and 7 bases from J, with 14 bases between. The CDR3 totals 14 residues. In germline, CDR1 is MRHNA, CDR2 SNTAGT. CDR3 DNA sequence: TGTGCCAGCAGTAACGGACAGTGGGGCGGGGAGCTGTTTTTT. Its protein product is CASSNGQWGGELFF.